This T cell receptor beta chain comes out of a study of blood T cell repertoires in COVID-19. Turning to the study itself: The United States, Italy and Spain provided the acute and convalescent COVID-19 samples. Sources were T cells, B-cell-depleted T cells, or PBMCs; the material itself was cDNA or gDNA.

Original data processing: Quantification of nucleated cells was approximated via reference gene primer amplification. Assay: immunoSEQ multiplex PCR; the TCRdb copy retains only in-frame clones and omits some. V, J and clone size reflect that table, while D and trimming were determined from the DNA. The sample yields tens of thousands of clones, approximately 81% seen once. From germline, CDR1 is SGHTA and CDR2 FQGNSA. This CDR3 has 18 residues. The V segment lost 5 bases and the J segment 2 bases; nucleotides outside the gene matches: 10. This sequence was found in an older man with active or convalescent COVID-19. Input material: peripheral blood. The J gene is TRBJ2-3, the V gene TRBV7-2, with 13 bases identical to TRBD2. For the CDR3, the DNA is TGTGCCAGCAGCCTAGGGTGGACTAGCGGGAGACACACAGATACGCAGTATTTT. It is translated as CASSLGWTSGRHTDTQYF. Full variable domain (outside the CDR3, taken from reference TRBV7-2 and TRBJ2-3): GAGVSQSPSNKVTEKGKDVELRCDPISGHTALYWYRQSLGQGLEFLIYFQGNSAPDKSGLPSDRFSAERTGGSVSTLTIQRTQQEDSAVYLCASSLGWTSGRHTDTQYFGPGTRLTVL.